This T cell receptor beta chain was sequenced during a study of blood T cells in healthy people across ages. The use of a sample-barcoded 5' primer and a J-beta primer mix characterized a second PCR of about 7 to 12 cycles. Through a template-switch adaptor with 12 random nucleotides, each cDNA molecule received a tag. Each sample yielded at least 2.5 million CDR3-containing paired-end reads. Using its own MiXCR run on the 5' RACE reads, TCRdb lists one record per CDR3 protein. This sample has about 640,000 distinct CDR3 sequences, with around 54% found just once. Study results and limitations: Older age went with lower TCR beta diversity per million T cells, in a roughly linear way.

A word on this clonotype: Its antigen remains unknown.

Each sample had at least 6.5 million PBMCs isolated. Trimming cost V 0 bases and J 4 bases, with 13 bases left between them. This CDR3 has 15 residues. Germline values: CDR1 SGHRS, CDR2 YFSETQ. Sequencing was carried out using blood. The chain has TRBV5-1 and TRBJ2-5; a weak D match, TRBD1 (5 bases). The TCR was taken from a man in his 60s in good health. The CDR3 loop is CASSLGRASGETQYF. The CDR3 DNA reads TGCGCCAGCAGCTTGGGCAGGGCCTCAGGAGAGACCCAGTACTTC. The full variable domain, completed using reference TRBV5-1 and TRBJ2-5, is KAGVTQTPRYLIKTRGQQVTLSCSPISGHRSVSWYQQTPGQGLQFLFEYFSETQRNKGNFPGRFSGRQFSNSRSEMNVSTLELGDSALYLCASSLGRASGETQYFGPGTRLLVL.